Reported below is one T cell receptor beta chain. This clone was counted a single time. Its antigen remains undetermined. A much larger clone differs by one base, so this may be a read error. This sample was included in a study of shared clonotypes between healthy human individuals (dated by TCRdb to 2020 to 2021). Regarding the study in general: The cohort comprised two women and three men aged 18 to 49 years. Per donor, three plates each were used for CD4 naive and CD4 memory, two for CD8 naive, and one for CD8 memory. Blood TCR repertoires of several healthy adults were deeply sequenced to estimate repertoire size and the extent of clonotype sharing between individuals. Different laboratories and diverse techniques were used to prepare libraries and sequence TCR repertoires, to increase sequencing depth and limit assay-specific biases. Each donor's leukapheresis produced roughly between roughly 0.85 and 9.5 billion PBMCs. The research as a whole found: Incomplete sequencing was indicated by rarefaction of sorted-subset datasets, despite the large sequencing depth. Sampling was restricted to blood, and TCR repertoires in tissues likely differ from the TCR repertoires found in blood. Clonotypes shared by all four sorted-subset donors showed higher generation probabilities than non-shared clonotypes. When several donors were compared, the shared fraction of clonotypes was about 5.4% for naive CD4, approximately 3.5% for naive CD8, more than 2% for memory CD4, and less than 0.5% for memory CD8. Pairwise subsampling indicated that sequencing depth was expected to affect the degree of clonotype sharing among donors. Estimated clonotype richness was generally larger for naive than for memory subsets. The genetic and exposure-history diversity represented was limited by the small number of donors.

Using the deep immunoSEQ assay, TCR CDR3 regions were amplified from genomic DNA by multiplex PCR. For each cell subset, the extracted genomic DNA was distributed evenly across all wells of several immunoSEQ 96-well plates, and each plate served as one replicate. For sorted subsets, 150 to 200 ng genomic DNA, equal to 30,000 or so T cell genomes, was loaded into each replicate PCR. Purified libraries were quantified with a Qubit 3.0 fluorometer, sized on a Bioanalyzer 2100, and re-quantified with the KAPA Library Quantification kit. A separate single-read 150-cycle Illumina NextSeq 550 flow cell was used to sequence each immunoSEQ 96-well plate. The authors processed their data as follows. Because only junctional sequences without quality scores were contained in the immunoSEQ output, filtering matching that applied to full-length reads could not be performed. Sequences were annotated with PyIR, a Python wrapper for IgBLAST v1.9, and V/J genes and CDR3 were assigned using IMGT germline references. Reads were filtered out if the reads had weak V/J assignments (E-value above 1e-6), no CDR3, stop codons, out-of-frame junctions, or ambiguous translated residues. V3J clonotypes were defined by identical inferred V gene, J gene, and CDR3 amino acid sequence. Percentage overlap between repertoires was computed as shared unique clonotypes divided by the size of the smaller repertoire. Three approaches were used to assess repertoire richness: RTK rarefaction, the Chao1 estimator, and Recon v2.1 estimates of unobserved clonotypes. Generation probabilities were computed with OLGA for all TCRbeta clonotypes obtained by the gDNA method from a few donors. The immuneACCESS repertoire file appears here via TCRdb, limited to in-frame rearrangements. These files lack a portion of the clones; in checked studies, under half of the deficit traces to unresolved V genes, and the cause of the others is not known. That table supplies the V and J calls and clone size; D and trimming were determined from the DNA. This sample has about 820,000 clones in its table, and more than 85% of those were observed once. 24% of the sample is taken by the ten largest.

CD8 naive samples were obtained by positive selection for CCR7 among CD45RO-negative cells, yielding a CD45RA+CCR7+ population from which TemRA cells were excluded. Donors were healthy HIV-negative adults with no recently reported acute infections or vaccinations. Only Caucasian adults living in Nashville, Tennessee, USA were represented among the donors. Blood was obtained by leukapheresis, after which PBMCs were separated by Ficoll-Histopaque density gradient centrifugation and cryopreserved in liquid nitrogen vapor phase. Analytical flow cytometry was used to check the purity and quantity of every magnetically sorted T cell population. Genomic DNA was isolated from each sorted fraction and quantified by UV absorbance on a Nanodrop 2000c. Sample: naive CD8+ T cells sorted from blood. In the paper's terms, the cell subset or site label means: CD45RA+CCR7+. The TCR comes from a man between 25 and 39 years old in good health.

The nucleotide sequence is given as TGTGCCAGCAGTGCTGCCTACGAGCAGTACTTC. Its protein reads: CASSAAYEQYF. The V and J segments used are TRBV27 and TRBJ2-7; there is no confident call for the D gene. V is pared back by 5 bases and J by 2 bases, with 4 bases lying between the germline termini. CDR1 and CDR2 are read off the germline V gene (reference sequence) as MNHEY and SMNVEV. The CDR3 goes from the cysteine to the phenylalanine over 11 residues. This entry keeps only the CDR3 DNA: 33 bases, framed from base 1.